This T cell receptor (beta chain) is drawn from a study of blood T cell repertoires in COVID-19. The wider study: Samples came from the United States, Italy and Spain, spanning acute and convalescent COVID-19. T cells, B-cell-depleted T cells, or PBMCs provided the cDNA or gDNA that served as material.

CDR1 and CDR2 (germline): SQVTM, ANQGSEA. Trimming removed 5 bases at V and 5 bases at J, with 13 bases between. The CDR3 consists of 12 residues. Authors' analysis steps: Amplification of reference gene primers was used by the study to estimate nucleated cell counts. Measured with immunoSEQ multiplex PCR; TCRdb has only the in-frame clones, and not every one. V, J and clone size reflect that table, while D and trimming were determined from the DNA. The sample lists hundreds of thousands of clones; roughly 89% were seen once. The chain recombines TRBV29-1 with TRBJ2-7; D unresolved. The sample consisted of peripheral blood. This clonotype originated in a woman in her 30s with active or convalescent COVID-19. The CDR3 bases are TGCAGCGTTACCCGAAGTTCGGACGAGCAGTACTTC. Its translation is CSVTRSSDEQYF.